A single sample gave rise to the 6 T cell receptor beta chains below, sequenced in a study of cytomegalovirus exposure and HLA in healthy donors. The study ran its PCR with 60 Vbeta and 13 Jbeta primers. The method was immunoSEQ multiplex PCR; TCRdb's version includes in-frame clones alone and lacks a portion of them. The sample consists of over 150,000 clones, 70% to 85% of them appearing once. Input material: PBMCs. The source of these receptors is a man aged 18 to 30 in good health and CMV-seronegative.

CDR3 bases: TGCAGTGCTAGGGGGCGGAGTGAAGCTTTCTTT. It encodes CSARGRSEAFF. The rearrangement joins TRBV20-1 to TRBJ1-1; D is perhaps TRBD1 (5 bases). V shed 3 bases and J shed 7 bases, with 9 bases lying between them. This CDR3 has 11 residues. Germline CDR1 reads DFQATT; CDR2 reads SNEGSKA (reference sequence).

The chain recombines TRBV29-1 with TRBJ2-7; 7 bases are a match to TRBD1. The V and J ends lost 3 bases and 4 bases, in that order; junction bases with no gene match: 3. This CDR3 contains 12 residues. Germline CDR1 reads SQVTM; CDR2 reads ANQGSEA. The CDR3 here is CSVDTGEYEQYF. The CDR3 nucleotides read TGCAGCGTTGATACAGGGGAGTACGAGCAGTACTTC.

V gene TRBV10-3 combines with J gene TRBJ2-3, with TRBD2 matching 8 bases. Germline V lookup: CDR1 ENHRY, CDR2 SYGVKD. The length of the CDR3 is 16 residues. The ends lost 0 bases at V and 4 bases at J; junction bases unmatched: 6. CDR3 bases: TGTGCCATCAGTGAGTCGAGTTCGGGGGGGGCAGATACGCAGTATTTT. Translating it yields CAISESSSGGADTQYF.

J is TRBJ1-4 and V is TRBV15, with D maybe TRBD1 (5 bases). V gave up 5 bases and J gave up 4 bases, with 17 bases separating them. This CDR3 region has 16 residues. Germline V gives CDR1 LNHNV, CDR2 YYDKDF (reference sequence). In DNA form, the CDR3 reads TGTGCCACCAGCTCCGATACAGGTGGCCTTAATGAAAAACTGTTTTTT. The encoded protein is CATSSDTGGLNEKLFF.

The chain couples TRBV7-2 to TRBJ2-1; TRBD2 matches at 7 bases. Per germline, CDR1 SGHTA and CDR2 FQGNSA. The CDR3 spans 14 residues. V was pared by 1 base and J by 9 bases, with 6 bases of the junction left unmatched. The CDR3 region is CASSLDRGGLEQFF. CDR3 in DNA: TGTGCCAGCAGCTTAGACCGGGGAGGGCTTGAGCAGTTCTTC.

The genes are TRBV4-1 and TRBJ2-3; D possibly corresponds to TRBD2 (5 bases). CDR3 length: 16 amino acids. V lost 5 bases to trimming and J lost 1 base, with 16 bases between them. Germline lookup yields CDR1 MGHRA and CDR2 YSYEKL. CDR3: CASSLRSSRGTDTQYF. The CDR3 DNA follows: TGCGCCAGCAGCTTACGCTCTAGCAGAGGCACAGATACGCAGTATTTT.